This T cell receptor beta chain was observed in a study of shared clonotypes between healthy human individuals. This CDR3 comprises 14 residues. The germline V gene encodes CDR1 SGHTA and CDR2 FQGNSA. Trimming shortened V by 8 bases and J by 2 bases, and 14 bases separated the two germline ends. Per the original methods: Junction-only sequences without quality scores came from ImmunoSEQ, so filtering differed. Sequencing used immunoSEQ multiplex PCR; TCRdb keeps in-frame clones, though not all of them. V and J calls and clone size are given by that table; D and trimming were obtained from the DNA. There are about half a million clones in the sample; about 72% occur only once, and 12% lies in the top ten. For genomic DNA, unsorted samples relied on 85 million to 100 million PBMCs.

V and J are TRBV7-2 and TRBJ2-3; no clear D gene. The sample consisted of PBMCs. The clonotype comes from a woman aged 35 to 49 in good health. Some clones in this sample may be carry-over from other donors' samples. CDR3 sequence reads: CASGPGALTDTQYF. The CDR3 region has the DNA TGTGCCAGCGGTCCCGGCGCCCTCACAGATACGCAGTATTTT.